The present T cell receptor (beta chain) was sequenced within a study of cytomegalovirus exposure and HLA in healthy donors. Overall study context: Early released data had 65 million to 100 million unique TCRs, all coming from HLA-typed donors. Points from the study as a whole: In a later analysis, V- and J-gene trimming of beta chains associated with a DCLRE1C missense variant, replicated independently.

Of note for this clone: The antigen is not known.

PCR used 60 Vbeta primers and 13 Jbeta primers. Generated by immunoSEQ multiplex PCR, the TCRdb table keeps only in-frame clones and is missing some. This listing includes about 130,000 clones. The CDR3 is made up of 16 amino acids. The germline V gene encodes CDR1 SGHKS and CDR2 YYEKEE (reference sequence). The germline V and J ends were trimmed by 4 bases and 2 bases, with 19 bases remaining between them. The sequencing input was PBMCs. The rearrangement links TRBV5-5 to TRBJ2-7; D is uncertain. This receptor was obtained from a man between 18 and 35 years old in good health and CMV-seronegative. The CDR3 coding sequence is TGTGCCAGCAGCCAAAGCCTTAACCGACAAGCCTACGAGCAGTACTTC. Amino acids: CASSQSLNRQAYEQYF.